This note documents a single T cell receptor beta chain sequence. No antigen is known for it. Other DNA sequences in this sample translate to the same CDR3. Some clones are missing from TCRdb's copy, which holds only in-frame ones; the method was immunoSEQ multiplex PCR. The sample consists of about 40,000 clones, approximately 91% of them appearing once. Trimming left V 1 base short and J 0 bases short, with 7 bases between. From germline, CDR1 is SEHNR and CDR2 FQNEAQ (reference sequence). This CDR3 has 15 amino acids. This sample is drawn from a study of a mutant IDH1 vaccine in newly diagnosed glioma. Across the study: First vaccine doses came 4-6 weeks after radiotherapy alone, or with temozolomide cycles. The treated population exhibited a male proportion of about 60%, a female proportion of about 38%, and a mean age of roughly 41 years.

The study, taken as a whole, reports: Immune responses arising from the vaccine appeared in around 93% of patients.

Regarding time point: week 5, during vaccination. Each dose of the vaccine consisted of 300 ug of mutant IDH1 20-mer peptide, with topical imiquimod. The TCR comes from a man aged 45-60 years with glioma. The sample was PBMCs, taken from a glioma patient whose treatment included an IDH1 peptide vaccine. The chain is built from TRBV7-9 and TRBJ1-5; D ambiguous. The CDR3 DNA reads as TGTGCCAGCAGCTTAGGAGGGTATAGCAATCAGCCCCAGCATTTT. Translation gives CASSLGGYSNQPQHF. The full variable domain, its missing parts supplied by reference TRBV7-9 and TRBJ1-5, is DTGVSQNPRHKITKRGQNVTFRCDPISEHNRLYWYRQTLGQGPEFLTYFQNEAQLEKSRLLSDRFSAERPKGSFSTLEIQRTEQGDSAMYLCASSLGGYSNQPQHFGDGTRLSIL.